Many counts were recorded for the clone carrying this T cell receptor beta chain. Its antigen is not known. Arm-PCR of CDR3 regions and iRepertoire HTBI primers were the basis on which TCR beta libraries were built. Each CDR3 protein gets one entry after TCRdb re-called the multiplex PCR reads with MiXCR. Of roughly 560,000 distinct CDR3 sequences listed, 12% are singletons. This sample stems from a study of regulatory T cells in long-lasting Graves disease. Trimming cost V 10 bases and J 4 bases, with 13 bases left between them. The CDR3 consists of 13 residues. Germline CDR1 MDHEN, CDR2 SYDVKM. Study outcomes and limitations: Repertoires from persistent disease leaned toward TRBV28, TRBJ1-2 and TRBJ2-5.

Time point reported: newly diagnosed GD, antithyroid drugs for less than 3 months. PBMCs were the source of the RNA used for TCR sequencing. In addition, the sample was reused for a study of T cells in Graves' hyperthyroidism and ophthalmopathy.

This sample comprised peripheral blood mononuclear cells (PBMCs), obtained at new diagnosis, from a patient treated with antithyroid drugs. The chain has TRBV28 and TRBJ2-2; D unclear. The TCR comes from a young woman with Graves disease. CDR3: CAISPLTTGELFF. The CDR3 nucleotides read TGTGCCATCTCTCCCTTGACCACCGGGGAGCTGTTTTTT.